A selection of T cell receptor beta chains follows, all from one sample in a study of T cell responses to AZD1222 COVID-19 vaccine. Assay used: immunoSEQ multiplex PCR; TCRdb lists only in-frame clones, some missing. Altogether 130,000 to 150,000 clones are present, about nine tenths being singletons, with the ten largest covering about 3%. The sample was peripheral blood, taken on day 0 of AZD1222 vaccination. Receptors were obtained from an adult in good health. Each CDR3 is given with its conserved first and last residue.

TRBV7-2	TRBJ1-3	CASTPNTGQAGNTIYF
TRBV3-1/TRBV3-2	TRBJ2-5	CASSPHPTSGETQYF
TRBV18	TRBJ1-1	CASVDGLNTEAFF
TRBV9	TRBJ1-2	CASSVEGTPGTGGYTF
TRBV4-1	TRBJ1-1	CASSHLSRQGATEAFF
TRBV14	TRBJ2-3	CASSQGFLKDTQYF
TRBV7-2	TRBJ1-2	CASSLAGYPGYTF
TRBV29-1	TRBJ2-5	CSVPKGHRVETQYF
TRBV5-1	TRBJ2-7	CASSLRRDSSYEQYF
TRBV25-1	TRBJ2-2	CASSDPERGVTGELFF
TRBV3-1/TRBV3-2	TRBJ2-2	CASSQPQAPLNTGELFF
TRBV5-5	TRBJ2-2	CASSLGVGTGELFF
TRBV24-1	TRBJ2-3	CATSDPLAADTQYF
TRBV5-5	TRBJ1-5	CASSPLPGSMNQPQHF
TRBV5-8	TRBJ1-1	CASSSVGTGTLNTEAFF
TRBV11-3	TRBJ1-1	CASSSMRGAIREKEEGAFF
TRBV2	TRBJ2-1	CASIAGLAYNEQFF
TRBV2	TRBJ2-1	CASSWGRLAGGVKSEQFF
TRBV29-1	TRBJ1-5	CSVGHGVGQPQHF
TRBV5-6	TRBJ2-5	CASSWGRTQYF
TRBV4-3	TRBJ1-3	CASSQVGVGPGNTIYF
TRBV5-1	TRBJ1-5	CASSLGELNQPQHF
TRBV19	TRBJ2-1	CASSFIGGPYNEQFF
TRBV7-9	TRBJ1-2	CASSSAPVTGTANYGYTF
TRBV6-5	TRBJ1-5	CASSYQTGIREPQHF
TRBV5-4	TRBJ1-6	CASSQIGGSSYNSPLHF
TRBV27	TRBJ1-1	CASSFAAGRAFF
TRBV6-2/TRBV6-3	TRBJ1-4	CASSLQGHEKLFF
TRBV9	TRBJ1-5	CASSVGQGEGQPQHF
TRBV10-3	TRBJ1-2	CAIGDGPNYGYTF
TRBV3-1/TRBV3-2	TRBJ1-1	CASGFRYTEAFF
TRBV24-1	TRBJ2-7	CATSDPRGLGHEQYF
TRBV5-1	TRBJ1-3	CASGHGMGSGNTIYF
TRBV9	TRBJ2-1	CASSAGVHNEQFF
TRBV9	TRBJ2-1	CASSAPGLASNEQFF
TRBV7-8	TRBJ1-2	CASSPRGGQAGYTF
TRBV5-1	TRBJ1-6	CASSWDGQAHSPLHF
TRBV5-1	TRBJ1-2	CASRRGQPYGYTF
TRBV19	TRBJ2-1	CASSPQERGWNEQFF
TRBV6-1	TRBJ2-2	CASSEGRNTGELFF
TRBV2	TRBJ2-7	CASNMGQPIYEQYF
TRBV5-1	TRBJ2-2	CASSSLNTGELFF
TRBV4-1	TRBJ2-2	CASSPPPGLGGTGELFF
TRBV5-1	TRBJ2-7	CASSWGQGTYEQYF
TRBV19	TRBJ1-1	CASTYEVNTEAFF
TRBV6-6	TRBJ1-6	CASSYREDSPLHF
TRBV2	TRBJ1-2	CASSAIGRDSGYTF
TRBV5-1	TRBJ2-3	CASSLVAGATDTQYF
TRBV5-1	TRBJ2-7	CASSLRRGTYEQYF
TRBV5-6	TRBJ1-1	CASSFSGQGGPEAFF
TRBV19	TRBJ1-4	CASRQGYEKLFF